This record covers a single T cell receptor (beta chain). Antigen specificity is unknown. It was template switching that added a universal primer site, and there were unique molecular identifiers on the cDNA. TCRdb fed the 5' RACE reads into MiXCR, producing one record per CDR3 protein. The table has about 900,000 distinct CDR3 sequences, around 12% seen once. The sample belongs to a study of identical twins. The germline V gene encodes CDR1 MNHNS and CDR2 SASEGT. V was pared by 1 base and J by 2 bases, with 12 bases between. This CDR3 has 15 amino acids. Notes on the study in general: The analysis was cross-sectional rather than longitudinal within donors. Alpha sequences out of frame and shared by twins had excess low generation probability.

These sequences were also reported in another study, on yellow fever vaccine responses in identical twins.

The material sequenced was PBMCs. The chain employs TRBV6-1 and TRBJ2-7, with a weak D call TRBD1 (5 bases). This TCR was sampled from a woman younger than 30 in good health. The CDR3 nucleotides read TGTGCCAGCAGTGAAGGTGGGGCAGCCACCTACGAGCAGTACTTC. Amino acids: CASSEGGAATYEQYF.